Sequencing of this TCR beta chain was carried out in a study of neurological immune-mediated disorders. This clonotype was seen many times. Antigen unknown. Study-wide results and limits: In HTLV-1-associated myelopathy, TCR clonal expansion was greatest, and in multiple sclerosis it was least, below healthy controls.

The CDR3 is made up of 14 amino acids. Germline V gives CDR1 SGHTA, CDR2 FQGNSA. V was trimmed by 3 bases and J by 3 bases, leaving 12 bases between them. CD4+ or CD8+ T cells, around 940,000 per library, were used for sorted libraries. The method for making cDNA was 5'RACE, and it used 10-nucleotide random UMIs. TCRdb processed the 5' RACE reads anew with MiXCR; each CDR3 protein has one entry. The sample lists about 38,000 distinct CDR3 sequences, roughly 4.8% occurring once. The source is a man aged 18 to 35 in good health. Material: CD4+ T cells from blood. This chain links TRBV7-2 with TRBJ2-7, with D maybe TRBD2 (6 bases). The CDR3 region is CASSFAGPLYEQYF. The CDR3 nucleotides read TGTGCCAGCAGCTTCGCGGGACCCCTCTACGAGCAGTACTTC.